This T cell receptor (beta chain) emerged from a study of T cell changes during pregnancy in multiple sclerosis. Clones were sequenced by immunoSEQ multiplex PCR, and TCRdb holds only the in-frame ones, with some missing. The table includes approximately 50,000 clones, about 91% detected once. With V trimmed by 1 base and J by 6 bases, 10 bases remained unmatched. The germline CDR1 and CDR2 sequences are SGHTS and YDEGEE. This CDR3 comprises 16 residues. The chain couples TRBV5-8 to TRBJ1-2; the match to TRBD1 covers 9 bases. The TCR originated in a female donor with multiple sclerosis, enrolled in a pregnancy study. The sequencing used CD8+ T cells from peripheral blood mononuclear cells, collected after pregnancy. DNA of the CDR3: TGTGCCAGCAGCTTGAGCTTCCGGACAGGGGTGCATGGCTACACCTTC. This encodes CASSLSFRTGVHGYTF.